This T cell receptor beta chain was sequenced during a study of PD-L1 blockade in urothelial cancer. Study context: Previous chemotherapy exposure amounted to 0 to 3 regimens for patients.

Only in-frame clones appear in the TCRdb table, and some are missing; sequencing was by immunoSEQ multiplex PCR. The table has fewer than 130,000 clones, roughly 84% seen once; the top ten hold around 2.4%. There were between 1 and 8 samples from each patient, taken pretreatment and on-treatment. V was pared by 6 bases and J by 5 bases, with 19 bases between. The CDR3 loop spans 15 amino acids. CDR1 and CDR2 (germline): MNHEY, SMNVEV (reference sequence). This clonotype was sampled from a man in his fifties with urothelial cancer. The chain joins TRBV27 to TRBJ1-1, with a weak D call TRBD1 (5 bases). This specimen consisted of PBMCs, obtained around atezolizumab (anti-PD-L1) treatment. The DNA for the CDR3 is TGTGCCAGCAGGCCTCTCAGGGAAAAACGGACTGAAGCTTTCTTT. Translation: CASRPLREKRTEAFF.